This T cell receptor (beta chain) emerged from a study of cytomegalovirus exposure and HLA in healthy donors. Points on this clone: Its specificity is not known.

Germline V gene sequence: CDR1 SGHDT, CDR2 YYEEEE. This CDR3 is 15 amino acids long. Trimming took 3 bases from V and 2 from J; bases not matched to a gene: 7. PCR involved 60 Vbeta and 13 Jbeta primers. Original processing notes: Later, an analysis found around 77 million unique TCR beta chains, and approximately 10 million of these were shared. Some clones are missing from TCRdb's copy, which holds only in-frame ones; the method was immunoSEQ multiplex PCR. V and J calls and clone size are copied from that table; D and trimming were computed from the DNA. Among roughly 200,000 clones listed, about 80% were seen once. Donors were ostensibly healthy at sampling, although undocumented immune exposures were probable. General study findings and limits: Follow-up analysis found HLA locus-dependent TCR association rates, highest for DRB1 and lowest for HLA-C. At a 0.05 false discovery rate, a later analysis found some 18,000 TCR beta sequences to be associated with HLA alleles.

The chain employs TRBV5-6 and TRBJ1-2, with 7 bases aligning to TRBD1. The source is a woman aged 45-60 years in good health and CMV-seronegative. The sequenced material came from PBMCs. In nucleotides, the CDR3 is TGTGCCAGCAGCTGGATGACAGGGATAAACTATGGCTACACCTTC. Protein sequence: CASSWMTGINYGYTF.